The 30 T cell receptor beta chains listed next were all sequenced from one sample in a study of monozygotic twins with inflammatory bowel disease. From its re-call of the 5' RACE reads, TCRdb lists each CDR3 protein once, without DNA. Its clone listing holds some 440,000 distinct CDR3 sequences. Source material: blood. All receptors derive from a human donor with ulcerative colitis or Crohn's disease, or a healthy co-twin of an affected twin (not recorded which).

The chain is built from TRBV9 and TRBJ2-7; TCRdb selects TRBD2, and the lack of DNA leaves this call unchecked. Germline V lookup: CDR1 SGDLS, CDR2 YYNGEE. This CDR3 has 14 amino acids. The CDR3 sequence: CASSVGGSGYEQYF.

This chain uses TRBV20-1 with TRBJ2-1; TCRdb's D call, TRBD1, is unchecked because there is no DNA. The germline V gene encodes CDR1 DFQATT and CDR2 SNEGSKA (reference sequence). The CDR3 runs to 12 residues. Here the CDR3 reads CSAQGRWNEQFF.

The chain is built from TRBV5-5 and TRBJ2-7; the D gene TCRdb calls, TRBD1, cannot be checked with no DNA. Germline V CDR1 and CDR2: SGHKS, YYEKEE (reference sequence). The CDR3 runs 17 residues. This CDR3 reads CASGSAPTIGINYEQYF. Full variable domain (missing parts from reference TRBV5-5 and TRBJ2-7): DAGVTQSPTHLIKTRGQQVTLRCSPISGHKSVSWYQQVLGQGPQFIFQYYEKEERGRGNFPDRFSARQFPNYSSELNVNALLLGDSALYLCASGSAPTIGINYEQYFGPGTRLTVT.

CDR3 amino acids: CASSQDRTSGSAKNIQYF. The J gene is TRBJ2-4, the V gene TRBV4-2; without DNA, the TCRdb call of TRBD2 cannot be checked. This CDR3 contains 18 residues. CDR1 LGHNA and CDR2 YNFKEQ come from the germline V gene.

This sequence joins TRBV20-1 and TRBJ2-3; the D gene TCRdb calls, TRBD1, cannot be checked with no DNA. CDR1 and CDR2 (germline): DFQATT, SNEGSKA (reference sequence). CDR3 length: 13 amino acids. The CDR3 loop is CSAPPGRTDTQYF.

V is TRBV12-3 or TRBV12-4 and J is TRBJ2-5. The CDR3 contains 15 residues. The CDR3 sequence is CASSLAGQAPETQYF.

The chain employs TRBV5-1 and TRBJ2-7. The CDR3 is made up of 16 amino acids. Germline assignment: CDR1 SGHRS and CDR2 YFSETQ. The CDR3 region is CASSLDVVKGSYEQYF.

This chain joins TRBV5-6 and TRBJ2-7. This CDR3 has 13 residues. CDR1 and CDR2 (germline): SGHDT, YYEEEE. The CDR3 region is CASSWTSSQEQYF.

The chain's CDR3 is CASSLETAASSEKLFF. This rearrangement joins TRBV7-2 to TRBJ1-4. This CDR3 spans 16 amino acids. Germline-derived CDR1 and CDR2 are SGHTA and FQGNSA.

The chain links TRBV6-5 to TRBJ1-1; the D call from TCRdb, TRBD1, cannot be confirmed without DNA. Germline values: CDR1 MNHEY, CDR2 SVGAGI. This CDR3 has 12 amino acids. Here the CDR3 reads CASSPTGHGAFF.

The chain couples TRBV12-3 or TRBV12-4 to TRBJ2-3; the D call from TCRdb, TRBD2, cannot be confirmed without DNA. This CDR3 comprises 16 residues. This CDR3 reads CASSSVAGGPTDTQYF.

This sequence joins TRBV7-9 and TRBJ2-1; the D gene TCRdb calls, TRBD1, cannot be checked with no DNA. Germline lookup yields CDR1 SEHNR and CDR2 FQNEAQ (reference sequence). The CDR3 contains 14 residues. CDR3 region: CASSFRDPRNEQFF.

The chain uses TRBV6-5 and TRBJ1-6. CDR1 is MNHEY, CDR2 SVGAGI, per germline. The CDR3 sequence is 12 residues long. The CDR3: CASSYLNSPLHF.

This rearrangement joins TRBV19 to TRBJ2-1; TCRdb proposes TRBD1, but this gene call is untestable without DNA. Germline V CDR1 and CDR2: LNHDA, SQIVND (reference sequence). The CDR3 contains 14 residues. The CDR3 is CASSPPGQHNEQFF.

This sequence joins TRBV24-1 and TRBJ2-1; TCRdb names TRBD2, which stays unverified in the absence of DNA. Germline CDR1 and CDR2: KGHDR and SFDVKD. The CDR3 covers 16 residues. This CDR3 reads CATSDPGLADINEQFF.

The V and J genes are TRBV10-3 and TRBJ1-2. Per germline, CDR1 ENHRY and CDR2 SYGVKD. The length of the CDR3 is 14 residues. The CDR3 loop reads CAIKEPGANYGYTF.

The genes are TRBV5-1 and TRBJ1-6. Germline CDR1 is SGHRS and CDR2 is YFSETQ. This CDR3 comprises 15 residues. The CDR3: CASSYGRQGDSPLHF.

J is TRBJ1-6 and V is TRBV18; TCRdb lists TRBD1, though no DNA is available to test this call. Germline CDR1 KGHSH, CDR2 LQKENI. The CDR3 runs to 15 residues. CDR3 sequence: CASSPPTGAGSPLHF.

The chain joins TRBV5-1 to TRBJ2-6; the D call of TRBD2 rests on TCRdb alone, since no DNA is present to check it. The CDR3 is 15 amino acids. Germline CDR1 is SGHRS and CDR2 is YFSETQ. The CDR3 sequence is CASSGRTAGANVLTF.

The chain joins TRBV4-2 to TRBJ2-2; TCRdb calls TRBD1, which cannot be checked without DNA. The germline V gene encodes CDR1 LGHNA and CDR2 YNFKEQ. CDR3 length equals 15 residues. CDR3 protein: CASSQGTGGIGELFF.

The V call is TRBV9, the J call TRBJ2-7; TCRdb designates TRBD1, a call that cannot be tested without DNA. Germline V lookup: CDR1 SGDLS, CDR2 YYNGEE. The CDR3 has 15 residues. The CDR3: CASSATGQKAYEQYF. Full variable domain (rest looked up from reference TRBV9 and TRBJ2-7): DSGVTQTPKHLITATGQRVTLRCSPRSGDLSVYWYQQSLDQGLQFLIQYYNGEERAKGNILERFSAQQFPDLHSELNLSSLELGDSALYFCASSATGQKAYEQYFGPGTRLTVT.

The chain has TRBV20-1 and TRBJ2-2; absent DNA, TCRdb's TRBD1 call cannot be checked. The germline V gene encodes CDR1 DFQATT and CDR2 SNEGSKA (reference sequence). CDR3 length: 16 amino acids. This CDR3 reads CSARDRGREDTGELFF.

This chain joins TRBV5-1 and TRBJ2-1; TCRdb's D call of TRBD1 is untestable without DNA. CDR1 is SGHRS, CDR2 YFSETQ, per germline. The CDR3 runs to 17 residues. The CDR3 spells CASSLGQGQGTYNEQFF. Together with reference TRBV5-1 and TRBJ2-1, the CDR3 gives the full variable domain: KAGVTQTPRYLIKTRGQQVTLSCSPISGHRSVSWYQQTPGQGLQFLFEYFSETQRNKGNFPGRFSGRQFSNSRSEMNVSTLELGDSALYLCASSLGQGQGTYNEQFFGPGTRLTVL.

The gene calls are TRBV27 and TRBJ2-2; TCRdb designates TRBD1, a call that cannot be tested without DNA. The CDR3 sequence is 15 residues long. Germline assignment: CDR1 MNHEY and CDR2 SMNVEV (reference sequence). The chain's CDR3 is CASSLGTGDTGELFF.

The chain employs TRBV7-2 and TRBJ2-1. The CDR3 runs 14 residues. Germline CDR1 SGHTA, CDR2 FQGNSA. Here the CDR3 reads CASSLVPAAGEQFF. The full variable domain, its missing parts supplied by reference TRBV7-2 and TRBJ2-1, is GAGVSQSPSNKVTEKGKDVELRCDPISGHTALYWYRQSLGQGLEFLIYFQGNSAPDKSGLPSDRFSAERTGGSVSTLTIQRTQQEDSAVYLCASSLVPAAGEQFFGPGTRLTVL.

The chain joins TRBV5-1 to TRBJ2-5; TCRdb calls TRBD1, which cannot be checked without DNA. This CDR3 has 15 amino acids. Germline assignment: CDR1 SGHRS and CDR2 YFSETQ. This chain's CDR3 is CASSLMGQGQETQYF.

The V call is TRBV5-1, the J call TRBJ2-6; TCRdb's D gene call, TRBD1, goes unchecked for lack of DNA. CDR1 SGHRS and CDR2 YFSETQ come from the germline V gene. This CDR3 is 18 amino acids long. The CDR3: CASGGSAGIVSGANVLTF. Drawing the rest from reference TRBV5-1 and TRBJ2-6, the complete variable domain is KAGVTQTPRYLIKTRGQQVTLSCSPISGHRSVSWYQQTPGQGLQFLFEYFSETQRNKGNFPGRFSGRQFSNSRSEMNVSTLELGDSALYLCASGGSAGIVSGANVLTFGAGSRLTVL.

The chain recombines TRBV5-1 with TRBJ2-7. The germline V gene has CDR1 SGHRS and CDR2 YFSETQ. CDR3 length equals 13 residues. CDR3 protein: CASSAGDSYEQYF.

This chain connects TRBV5-6 to TRBJ2-7; the TCRdb D gene call, TRBD1, has no DNA to confirm it. Germline V CDR1 and CDR2: SGHDT, YYEEEE. The CDR3 is 16 residues long. The CDR3 loop is CASSLALGGQSYEQYF. Supplemented by reference TRBV5-6 and TRBJ2-7, the full variable domain reads DAGVTQSPTHLIKTRGQQVTLRCSPKSGHDTVSWYQQALGQGPQFIFQYYEEEERQRGNFPDRFSGHQFPNYSSELNVNALLLGDSALYLCASSLALGGQSYEQYFGPGTRLTVT.

The genes are TRBV12-3 or TRBV12-4 and TRBJ1-2; TCRdb designates TRBD1, a call that cannot be tested without DNA. The CDR3 spans 15 residues. CDR3 sequence reads: CASSLETVGSYGYTF.